Detailed here is one T cell receptor beta chain. Its specificity is unknown. Healthy people donating bone marrow made up the donors. These data originate in a study of cytomegalovirus exposure and HLA in healthy donors. PCR involved 60 Vbeta and 13 Jbeta primers. The table came from immunoSEQ multiplex PCR; TCRdb's copy has only in-frame clones and leaves some out. The sample holds some 200,000 clones, about 80% seen once. Study outcomes and limitations: Across donors, sequencing depth was assumed by presence/absence analyses to be roughly uniform. A cluster of highly shared sequence variants was likely a sequencing artifact.

Germline CDR1 reads SGHTS; CDR2 reads YDEGEE. CDR3 length equals 17 residues. J lost 5 bases, V lost 6 bases, and 18 bases had no gene match. Sequenced sample: PBMCs. The J gene is TRBJ1-2, the V gene TRBV5-8; 8 bases map to TRBD1. This TCR derives from a boy between 10 and 17 years old in good health and CMV-seronegative. CDR3 nucleotide sequence: TGTGCCAGCACCTCCCGGCACAGGACAGGGTCCGCGTATGGCTACACCTTC. Its translation: CASTSRHRTGSAYGYTF.